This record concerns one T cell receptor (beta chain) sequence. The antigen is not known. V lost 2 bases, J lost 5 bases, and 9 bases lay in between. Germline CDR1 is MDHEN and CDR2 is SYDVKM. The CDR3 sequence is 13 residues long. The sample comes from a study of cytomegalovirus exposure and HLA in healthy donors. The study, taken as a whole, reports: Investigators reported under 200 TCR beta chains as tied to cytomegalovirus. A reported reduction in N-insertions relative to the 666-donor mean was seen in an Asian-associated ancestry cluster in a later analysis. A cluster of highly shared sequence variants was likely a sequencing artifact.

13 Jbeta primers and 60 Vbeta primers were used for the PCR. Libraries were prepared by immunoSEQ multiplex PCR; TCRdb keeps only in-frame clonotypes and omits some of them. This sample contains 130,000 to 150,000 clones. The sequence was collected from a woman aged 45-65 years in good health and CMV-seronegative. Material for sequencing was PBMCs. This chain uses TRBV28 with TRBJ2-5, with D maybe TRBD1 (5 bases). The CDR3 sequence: CASSLDSPETQYF. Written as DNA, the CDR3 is TGTGCCAGCAGTTTAGACAGCCCCGAGACCCAGTACTTC.